The 11 T cell receptor beta chains reported below all come from one sample, sequenced in a study of blood T cells in healthy people across ages. A J-beta primer mix and a sample-barcoded 5' primer were used in a second PCR of roughly 6 to 11 cycles. TCRdb itself ran the 5' RACE reads through MiXCR, one entry per CDR3 protein. The sample yields 800,000 or so distinct CDR3 sequences, about 62% seen once. The sequencing input was blood. These receptors originate from a man between 25 and 39 years old in good health.

This clonotype was picked up a small number of times. CDR3 residues: CASRLGHGEYF. CDR3 coding DNA: TGTGCCAGCAGACTAGGACATGGGGAGTACTTC. The gene calls are TRBV27 and TRBJ2-7, with D possibly being TRBD1 or TRBD2 (5 bases each). The CDR3 length is 11 residues. Trimming took 6 bases from V and 11 from J, leaving 14 bases between them. In germline, CDR1 is MNHEY, CDR2 SMNVEV (reference sequence).

This chain connects TRBV10-2 to TRBJ2-3, with TRBD1 matching over 8 bases. The length of the CDR3 is 16 residues. The V gene's germline CDR1 is WSHSY and CDR2 SAAADI. Germline trimming cut 2 bases from V and 8 bases from J; bases unmatched to any gene: 12. The DNA for the CDR3 is TGCGCCAGCAGTGAGATAGGCATCAGGGGGCAGGTTACGCAGTATTTT. As protein: CASSEIGIRGQVTQYF.

This rearrangement joins TRBV27 to TRBJ2-1; 9 bases line up with TRBD1. J was trimmed by 8 bases and V by 2 bases; bases with no gene match: 7. The CDR3 loop spans 15 amino acids. The germline V gene has CDR1 MNHEY and CDR2 SMNVEV (reference sequence). CDR3 protein: CASSLADRGWHEQFF. CDR3 DNA sequence: TGTGCCAGCAGTTTAGCGGACAGGGGATGGCATGAGCAGTTCTTC.

Ten or more counts support this clonotype. The rearrangement uses TRBV29-1 and TRBJ2-7; D tentatively reads TRBD1 or TRBD2 (5 bases each). Germline V gives CDR1 SQVTM, CDR2 ANQGSEA. This CDR3 spans 12 amino acids. V shed 6 bases and J shed 9 bases, with 18 bases lying between them. The DNA of the CDR3 is TGCAGCGTGGCGTCGGTAGAGAGGGGGCAGTACTTC. Translated: CSVASVERGQYF.

With respect to this clonotype: At one end, the junction sequence differs from germline, possibly due to a read error. This chain uses TRBV14 with TRBJ1-2; D gene unclear. The CDR3 length is 13 residues. Germline V gives CDR1 SGHDN, CDR2 FVKESK. The CDR3 loop is CASSQEADYSYTF. The DNA for the CDR3 is TGTGCCAGCAGCCAAGAAGCAGACTATAGCTACACCTTC.

This clonotype was recorded a few times. J is TRBJ2-3 and V is TRBV5-1; TRBD2 matches 8 bases. J was trimmed by 4 bases and V by 3 bases; bases with no gene match: 13. Germline CDR1 is SGHRS and CDR2 is YFSETQ. The CDR3 is 17 amino acids. The CDR3 loop reads CASSSGLGTRRSDTQYF. CDR3 nucleotide sequence: TGCGCCAGCAGCTCGGGACTCGGGACTAGGAGGTCAGATACGCAGTATTTT.

This chain joins TRBV2 and TRBJ2-5; 9 positions agree with TRBD1. Per germline, CDR1 SNHLY and CDR2 FYNNEI. V shed 6 bases and J 1 base; nucleotides not matched to a gene: 6. CDR3 length equals 15 residues. CDR3 DNA sequence: TGTGCCAGCAGAGAAAGGACAGGGGTCCAAGAGACCCAGTACTTC. It is translated as CASRERTGVQETQYF.

V is TRBV4-3 and J is TRBJ2-5; D uncertain. Germline values: CDR1 LGHNA, CDR2 YSLEER. There are 14 residues in the CDR3. Between the trimmed V and J ends, which lost 3 bases and 4 bases, there was a span of 12 bases. CDR3 sequence: CASSHRLSGETQYF. The CDR3 DNA follows: TGCGCCAGCAGCCACCGGCTCTCGGGAGAGACCCAGTACTTC.

The genes are TRBV30 and TRBJ1-5; 7 bases fit TRBD1. The J segment lost 7 bases and the V segment lost 3 bases, leaving 6 bases of the junction unmatched. CDR3 size: 13 residues. CDR1 and CDR2 from the germline V gene are GTSNPN and SVGIG (reference sequence). The CDR3 protein is CAWSVQGLQPQHF. CDR3 in DNA: TGTGCCTGGAGCGTACAGGGGCTCCAGCCCCAGCATTTT.

On this clonotype itself: One junction end does not reproduce the germline sequence, and a read error may be involved. The chain combines TRBV20-1 with TRBJ2-3; 13 bases align to TRBD2. The CDR3 runs to 15 residues. From germline, CDR1 is DFQATT and CDR2 SNEGSKA (reference sequence). The CDR3 sequence: CSAGETSGGRDTQYF. The CDR3 DNA is TGCAGTGCTGGTGAGACTAGCGGGGGGAGAGATACACAGTATTTT.

This chain joins TRBV28 and TRBJ2-5, with D possibly TRBD1 on 6 matching bases. The J call is in doubt because the DNA end fits TRBJ2-7 better. Germline V gene lookup returns CDR1 MDHEN and CDR2 SYDVKM. The CDR3 has 15 residues. The CDR3 DNA follows: TGTGCCAGTGCAGGGGTTCTTGGGGGATTCTACGAGCAGTACTTC. It encodes CASAGVLGGFYEQYF.